Listed below are T cell receptor beta chains from one sample, sequenced in a study of T-cell reconstitution after alpha-beta-depleted transplantation in children. TCRdb analysed the PCR reads with MiXCR anew, one entry per CDR3 protein. The data show 150,000 to 200,000 distinct CDR3 sequences, 11% seen once. This sample comprised PBMCs, obtained before TCRalphabeta/CD19-depleted stem cell transplant. The receptors originated from a boy aged 2 to 10 with acute myeloid leukemia, due to receive a stem cell transplant. The CDR3 runs from the conserved cysteine through the conserved F or W. The order of the fields is V gene, D gene, clone size, J gene, CDR3 protein, CDR3 DNA. A D gene is named only where the DNA matches it firmly. Expanded clones get a size class; other rows say once, few or many, or leave the size out.

TRBV28	TRBD1	many	TRBJ1-1	CASSLGDRVGTEAFF	TGTGCCAGCAGTTTGGGGGACAGGGTTGGAACTGAAGCTTTCTTT
TRBV4-1	-	many	TRBJ1-1	CASSQVRQPNTEAFF	TGCGCCAGCAGCCAAGTGAGGCAGCCGAACACTGAAGCTTTCTTT
TRBV6-4	-	many	TRBJ2-3	CASSESSTDTQYF	TGTGCCAGCAGTGAGTCAAGCACAGATACGCAGTATTTT
TRBV7-2	TRBD2	many	TRBJ2-3	CASSLEGSGGPDTQYF	TGTGCCAGCAGCTTAGAAGGTAGCGGGGGGCCGGATACGCAGTATTTT
TRBV15	-	many	TRBJ2-1	CATSPKEGAGSYNEQFF	TGTGCCACCAGCCCGAAGGAAGGGGCCGGGTCCTACAATGAGCAGTTCTTC
TRBV5-1	TRBD1	many	TRBJ1-1	CASSLGGGENTEAFF	TGCGCCAGCAGCTTGGGAGGGGGCGAGAACACTGAAGCTTTCTTT
TRBV29-1	TRBD1	many	TRBJ2-1	CSVEGRVGTGYLQSYNEQFF	TGCAGCGTTGAAGGGAGGGTGGGGACAGGGTATCTCCAATCCTACAATGAGCAGTTCTTC
TRBV29-1	-	many	TRBJ2-3	CSVPGAGDTQYF	TGCAGCGTTCCGGGGGCGGGAGATACGCAGTATTTT
TRBV20-1	TRBD2	many	TRBJ2-3	CSAIDLKAGNTDTQYF	TGCAGTGCTATAGATCTCAAAGCGGGGAACACAGATACGCAGTATTTT
TRBV14	-	many	TRBJ2-1	CASSQEFGPSQFF	TGTGCCAGCAGCCAAGAGTTCGGACCCTCGCAGTTCTTC
TRBV6-5	-	many	TRBJ2-7	CASSYSRERSYEQYF	TGTGCCAGCAGTTACTCCAGGGAACGCTCCTACGAGCAGTACTTC
TRBV7-8	-	many	TRBJ2-3	CASSLGVGASVSDTQYF	TGTGCCAGCAGCTTAGGAGTGGGAGCCTCGGTGTCGGATACGCAGTATTTT
TRBV21-1	-	many	TRBJ1-1	CASSKPFEAFF	TGTGCCAGCAGCAAACCCTTCGAAGCTTTCTTT
TRBV20-1	-	many	TRBJ2-7	CSARSFLREPPQQYF	TGCAGTGCTAGATCTTTTTTACGGGAGCCCCCCCAGCAGTACTTC
TRBV24-1	-	many	TRBJ2-2	CATSDSPPGKNTGELFF	TGTGCCACCAGTGATTCCCCCCCAGGGAAGAACACCGGGGAGCTGTTTTTT
TRBV20-1	-	many	TRBJ2-1	CSARTGGSYNEQFF	TGCAGTGCTAGGACTGGCGGTTCCTACAATGAGCAGTTCTTC
TRBV30	-	many	TRBJ2-7	CAWSVSDSYEQYF	TGTGCCTGGAGTGTGTCGGATTCCTACGAGCAGTACTTC
TRBV12-3/TRBV12-4	-	few	TRBJ1-1	CASSLRGGGYTEAFF	TGTGCCAGCAGTCTTAGGGGCGGTGGGTACACTGAAGCTTTCTTT
TRBV4-2	-	many	TRBJ1-2	CASSQDFRGIYGYTF	TGTGCCAGCAGCCAAGATTTTAGGGGGATCTATGGCTACACCTTC
TRBV18	TRBD1	-	TRBJ1-2	CASSPQTGGHYGYTF	TGTGCCAGCTCACCACAGACAGGGGGCCACTATGGCTACACCTTC
TRBV5-1	TRBD1	-	TRBJ2-3	CASSLGQVGTDTQYF	TGCGCCAGCAGCCTAGGACAGGTTGGCACAGATACGCAGTATTTT
TRBV5-1	TRBD1	-	TRBJ1-6	CASSPGQGASPLHF	TGCGCCAGCAGCCCGGGACAGGGGGCCTCACCCCTCCACTTT
TRBV18	-	many	TRBJ1-1	CASSRQGKFNTEAFF	TGTGCCAGCTCACGGCAGGGGAAGTTTAACACTGAAGCTTTCTTT
TRBV7-9	-	many	TRBJ2-1	CASSLPGASSYNEQFF	TGTGCCAGCAGCCTCCCCGGGGCGAGCTCCTACAATGAGCAGTTCTTC
TRBV6-5	-	few	TRBJ1-4	CASSYWGASEKLFF	TGTGCCAGCAGTTACTGGGGGGCTAGCGAAAAACTGTTTTTT
TRBV20-1	TRBD1	many	TRBJ1-4	CSARGRTGEEEKLFF	TGCAGTGCTAGGGGGAGGACAGGGGAGGAGGAAAAACTGTTTTTT
TRBV28	TRBD2	many	TRBJ2-3	CASSLGASGTDTQYF	TGTGCCAGCAGTTTAGGAGCTAGCGGGACAGATACGCAGTATTTT
TRBV20-1	-	many	TRBJ2-3	CSASQRRRTDTQYF	TGCAGTGCTAGCCAGCGGAGACGCACAGATACGCAGTATTTT
TRBV5-1	-	many	TRBJ1-4	CASSRTDGNEKLFF	TGCGCCAGCAGCCGAACGGATGGTAATGAAAAACTGTTTTTT
TRBV12-3/TRBV12-4	-	many	TRBJ2-2	CASSLQGRNTGELFF	TGTGCCAGCAGTTTGCAGGGGAGGAACACCGGGGAGCTGTTTTTT
TRBV13	-	many	TRBJ1-2	CASSPRRQTYGYTF	TGTGCCAGCAGCCCAAGGCGGCAGACTTATGGCTACACCTTC